These T cell receptor beta chains were read from a single sample in a study of CD8+CD57+ T cells in acquired aplastic anemia. TCRdb ran MiXCR on the reads and lists one entry per CDR3 protein. The profile shows 400,000 to 450,000 distinct CDR3 sequences, about two thirds of them singletons. The sample comprised sorted CD4+, CD8+, or CD8+CD57+ T cells (not recorded which) from PBMCs. These receptor sequences come from a human donor in good health, serving as a control. Each CDR3 is given with its conserved first and last residue. Each record gives: J gene, clone size, V gene, D gene, CDR3 DNA, CDR3 protein. D genes are given only for firm matches. A row's size may be missing; if present it is once, few, many or a size class.

TRBJ1-2	many	TRBV5-5	.	TGTGCCAGCAGCTTCTCTGCCGGGGGGGATGGCTACACCTTC	CASSFSAGGDGYTF
TRBJ2-3	.	TRBV20-1	.	TGCAGTGCAAGACACGGCCCGCAAGGGGCCACAGATACGCGGTATTTT	CSARHGPQGATDTRYF
TRBJ2-5	.	TRBV5-1	.	TGCGCCAGCAGCGAACAGGAGAAAGAGACCCAGTACTTC	CASSEQEKETQYF
TRBJ1-5	.	TRBV7-7	TRBD1	TGTGCCAGCAGCTCGACAGGGGGCTATCAGCCCCAGCATTTT	CASSSTGGYQPQHF
TRBJ2-1	many	TRBV6-1	.	TGTGCCAGCAGTGAAGACCCAATCGATCGGGTACAGTTCTTC	CASSEDPIDRVQFF
TRBJ1-1	many	TRBV20-1	TRBD1	TGCAGTGCTAGAGATGGGAGGGGGCTGAACACTGAAGCTTTCTTT	CSARDGRGLNTEAFF
TRBJ1-2	.	TRBV19	.	TGTGCCAGCAGCGTAGGTGGGACCTTCAACTATGGCTACGGTTTC	CASSVGGTFNYGYGF
TRBJ1-1	.	TRBV9	TRBD1	TGTGCCAGCGGACCCGGGACAGGGGGGCGGACTGAAGCTTTCTTT	CASGPGTGGRTEAFF
TRBJ2-7	.	TRBV10-3	.	TGTGCCAGCGGGTCGGGAGTAAACTCCTACGAGCAGTGCTTC	CASGSGVNSYEQCF
TRBJ2-7	.	TRBV6-6	.	TGTGCCAGCAATCTGTTGCAGGGCGAGCAGTACTTC	CASNLLQGEQYF
TRBJ1-1	.	TRBV29-1	TRBD1	TGCAGCGTTACATCCCCGGTACAGGGGGCGTCGATCCCTGAAGCTTTCTTT	CSVTSPVQGASIPEAFF
TRBJ2-1	many	TRBV12-3/TRBV12-4	TRBD2	TGTGCCAGCAGTTTAGGGCGGGGGGGCCTCAATGAGCAGTTCTTC	CASSLGRGGLNEQFF
TRBJ1-5	.	TRBV19	.	TGTGCCGCCAGCAGCGCACTCGGTCTCGGGCAGCCCCAGCATTTT	CAASSALGLGQPQHF
TRBJ1-6	.	TRBV7-9	.	TGTGCCAGCAGCTTAGAGATCAGGGTAAAACCCCTCCACTTT	CASSLEIRVKPLHF
TRBJ1-2	many	TRBV12-3/TRBV12-4	.	TGTGCCAGCAGTTTTCTGACCAGGGGCCATGGCTACACCTTC	CASSFLTRGHGYTF
TRBJ2-3	many	TRBV7-3	.	TGTGCCAGCAGCCGGAGTAGCACAGATACGCAGTATTTT	CASSRSSTDTQYF
TRBJ2-7	.	TRBV7-2	TRBD2	TGTGCCAGCAGCTTAAAAGCGGGGTACGAGCAGTACTTC	CASSLKAGYEQYF
TRBJ1-1	many	TRBV11-2	.	TGTGCCAGCAGCTTAGGACAGGATGAACCTGAAGCTTTCTTT	CASSLGQDEPEAFF
TRBJ1-2	.	TRBV12-3/TRBV12-4	.	TGTGCCAGCAGTCCCGGGGGGTCTAACTATGGCTACACCTTC	CASSPGGSNYGYTF
TRBJ2-6	.	TRBV7-4	.	TGTGCCAGCGGGGGAGGCAGGGCCAACGTCCTGACTTTC	CASGGGRANVLTF
TRBJ1-5	.	TRBV27	.	TGTGCCAGCAGTTTCCAGGGTCGGAGCAATCAGCCCCAGCATTTT	CASSFQGRSNQPQHF
TRBJ1-2	.	TRBV29-1	.	TGTACCGCTCAAACCGAAGGGGGGTATGGCTACACCTTC	CTAQTEGGYGYTF
TRBJ1-1	.	TRBV7-6	.	.	CASSFDRYEQYFGF
TRBJ2-7	.	TRBV7-3	.	TGTGCCAGCAGCCTAGACAGAGCCACAGATACGCAGTATGAGCAGTACTTC	CASSLDRATDTQYEQYF
TRBJ1-2	.	TRBV9	.	TGTGCCAGCAGCGTAGGGGTTGGAGGCCTGACCTATGGCTACACCTTC	CASSVGVGGLTYGYTF
TRBJ2-5	.	TRBV7-8	TRBD1	TGTGCCAGCAGCTTTAGGGACAGGGGGGCTGGGGCCAACCAGTACTTC	CASSFRDRGAGANQYF
TRBJ1-1	once	TRBV7-3	.	TGTGCCAGCAGCTTAACGTGGGCCGTTTCGGAGGATTACTTT	CASSLTWAVSEDYF
TRBJ1-5	.	TRBV11-2	.	TGTGCCAGCGGCCCCGGGTCGTCGAAGCATTTT	CASGPGSSKHF
TRBJ2-5	.	TRBV9	.	TGTGCCAGCAGCGCGGAGAGAGAGACCCAGTACTTC	CASSAERETQYF
TRBJ1-3	.	TRBV10-3	.	TGTGCCATCAGTGACAGCCTTTCCTCTGGAAACACCATATATTTT	CAISDSLSSGNTIYF
TRBJ2-5	.	TRBV20-1	.	TGCAGTGCTAGACCGGCCCGCGGGGTGGGAGAGACCCAGTACTTC	CSARPARGVGETQYF
TRBJ2-5	.	TRBV20-1	.	TGCAGTGCTAGAAAGACTAGCCAAGAGACCCAGTACTTC	CSARKTSQETQYF
TRBJ1-3	few	TRBV6-6	.	TGTGCCAGCAGTTACTCCGGGACACACTCTGGAAACACCATATATTTT	CASSYSGTHSGNTIYF
TRBJ1-6	once	TRBV7-3	.	TGTGCTAGCAGCCGGATGGGGACCTACAATCTGCAGTTT	CASSRMGTYNLQF
TRBJ1-6	.	TRBV20-1	TRBD1	TGCAGTGCTAGAGATCAGACAGGGGGCATTTCACCCCTCCACTTT	CSARDQTGGISPLHF
TRBJ2-3	many	TRBV20-1	TRBD2	TGCAGTGCGAAACCCCCCAGCGGGGGGCCGGATACGCAGTATTTT	CSAKPPSGGPDTQYF
TRBJ2-5	few	TRBV19	TRBD2	TGTGCCAGTAGTGCGCCTAGCGGGAGTACGAAGACCCAGTACTTC	CASSAPSGSTKTQYF
TRBJ2-3	.	TRBV10-3	.	TGTTCCATCAGTGAGGTGGCGGATACGCAGTATTTT	CSISEVADTQYF
TRBJ2-6	few	TRBV3-2	.	TGTGCCAGCAGCCAAGGGGCCCGGGCAGCCTTAGCTGGGGCCAACGTCCTGACTTTC	CASSQGARAALAGANVLTF
TRBJ2-1	once	TRBV7-2	TRBD2	TGTGCCAGCAGATCGACTAGCGGGGAGAATGAGCAGTTCTTC	CASRSTSGENEQFF
TRBJ1-4	many	TRBV5-6	.	TGTGCCAGCAGCTTGTGGGCCGGTGCAACTAATGAAAAACTGTTTTTT	CASSLWAGATNEKLFF
TRBJ2-3	.	TRBV10-1	.	TGCGCCAGCAGCCAAGATAGGCCTAGGGCGCAGTATTTT	CASSQDRPRAQYF
TRBJ2-7	.	TRBV10-3	TRBD1	TGTGCCATCAGTGCAGGGGACAGGTTGACCTACGAGCAGTACTTC	CAISAGDRLTYEQYF
TRBJ2-5	.	TRBV7-3	.	TGTGCCAGCGCCGGAGGCACACAGACCCAGTACTTC	CASAGGTQTQYF
TRBJ1-2	once	TRBV5-1	.	TGCGCCAGCAGCTCAACAGGGTTCCAAGCAACTTATGGCTACACCTTC	CASSSTGFQATYGYTF
TRBJ1-3	.	TRBV7-2	.	TGTGCCAGCAGCGAAACAGCTAATTCACCCCTCCACTTTATATATTTT	CASSETANSPLHFIYF
TRBJ1-1	.	TRBV7-3	.	TGTGCCAGCAGTCCATCGGCCAGAGGCACTGAAGCTTCCTTT	CASSPSARGTEASF
TRBJ1-5	.	TRBV5-1	.	TGTGCCAGCAGTGCAGGAGTAGGGCAGGCCCAGCATTTT	CASSAGVGQAQHF
TRBJ1-3	.	TRBV2	.	TGTGCCAGCAGCCGGCAGGGTGGTATCACCATATATTTT	CASSRQGGITIYF
TRBJ1-6	.	TRBV24-1	.	TGTGCCACCAGTGAGGGACCGTCACCCCTCCACTTT	CATSEGPSPLHF
TRBJ2-2	.	TRBV7-2	.	TGTGCCAGCAGCTTACACGGCAATCAGCCCCAGCATTTTTTTTTT	CASSLHGNQPQHFFF
TRBJ2-5	.	TRBV9	.	TGTGCCAGCAGCAGAGTAGCAGGAGCAACCCAGTACTTC	CASSRVAGATQYF
TRBJ1-1	few	TRBV24-1	.	TGTGCCACCAGTGACACGGGAGTCACTGAAGCTTTCTTT	CATSDTGVTEAFF
TRBJ1-2	.	TRBV7-2	.	TGTGCCAGCAGCTTGCTGGTTTTCGAGCAGTACTTTGGGTACACCTTC	CASSLLVFEQYFGYTF
TRBJ2-5	.	TRBV5-1	.	TGTGCCAGCAGCATGGAGGGGAGGCGACAAGAGACCCAGTACTTC	CASSMEGRRQETQYF
TRBJ2-7	.	TRBV9	TRBD2	TGTGCCAGCAGCGTAGAGGGCGGGGGGGCAACCCACGAGCAGTACTTC	CASSVEGGGATHEQYF
TRBJ1-5	.	TRBV6-2/TRBV6-3	.	TGTGCCAGCAGTTACAGGGCCCCCGATCAGCTCCAGCATTTT	CASSYRAPDQLQHF